This TCR beta chain was sequenced during a study of T cells in women clearing cervical HPV infection. Study-level results: TRBV6-7 abundance was lower in cases than controls (0.11% versus 0.16%). CIN3+ cases had significantly higher TCR repertoire richness than controls, but evenness did not differ.

Sequencing used immunoSEQ multiplex PCR; TCRdb keeps in-frame clones, though not all of them. The sample totals tens of thousands of clones. Remarks on this clone: Its target is not known. The read ends 3 residues shy of where the CDR3 ends; the end is completed using the germline J gene.

The germline V gene has CDR1 DFQATT and CDR2 SNEGSKA (reference sequence). This CDR3 has 13 amino acids. Losses at the gene ends were 6 bases for V and 6 bases for J; bases not matched to a gene: 5. The chain is built from TRBV20-1 and TRBJ2-1; 10 bases agree with TRBD1. The sample consisted of blood buffy coat. The sequence derives from a woman aged 18-69 years with a cervical HPV16 infection that either progressed to CIN3+ or cleared (not recorded which). CDR3 DNA, as far as it was read: TGCAGTGCCAGGACAGGGGGAATCAATGAG. Its translation is CSARTGGINE. The whole CDR3 region reads CSARTGGINEQFF.